This TCR beta chain was captured in a study of blood T cell repertoires in COVID-19. The repertoire was sequenced with immunoSEQ multiplex PCR; TCRdb's copy has only in-frame clones and lacks some. The profile shows about 41,000 clones, 83% of them singletons. The origin of this receptor is a woman of 80 years or more with active or convalescent COVID-19. Specimen: peripheral blood.

The CDR3 loop reads CASRLQGQPQHF. The CDR3 DNA reads TGTGCCAGTAGATTACAGGGCCAGCCCCAGCATTTT. This chain connects TRBV19 to TRBJ1-5, with a tentative D call TRBD1 (6 bases). Trimming shortened V by 6 bases and J by 7 bases, and 10 bases separated the two germline ends. The CDR3 is 12 residues long. Germline CDR1 LNHDA, CDR2 SQIVND (reference sequence).